The 27 T cell receptor delta chains listed next were all sequenced from one sample in a study of Vδ1+ human thymocytes. General study points: In the thymus, TRG and TRD repertoires looked highly polyclonal with Gaussian CDR3 lengths.

What these receptors recognize is not known. RNA was extracted from the cells and then reverse transcribed. Pooled V-gene forward primers with one constant-region reverse primer generated the CDR3 amplicons by multiplex PCR. TCRdb fed the multiplex PCR reads to CATT. The table includes 21,000 or so delta-chain clones, approximately 8.8% detected once. Source material: Vdelta1+ gamma-delta thymocytes from the thymus. The subset: FACS-sorted CD3+ TCRalphabeta- TCRVdelta1+ TCRVdelta2- thymocytes. These receptors were taken from a child younger than two who had congenital heart surgery.

This clone was seen a handful of times. V usage is TRDV1 and J usage is TRDJ1; 8 bases align to TRDD3. This CDR3 has 18 residues. With 3 bases clipped from V and 0 bases from J, the junction kept 12 bases outside the gene matches. The germline gives CDR1 TSWWSYY, CDR2 QGS. In nucleotides, the CDR3 is TGTGCTCTTGGGGATACTGTGGGGGATCACTCGTACACCGATAAACTCATCTTT. This codes for CALGDTVGDHSYTDKLIF.

This rearrangement joins TRDV1 to TRDJ1, with D uncertain. Germline CDR1 is TSWWSYY and CDR2 is QGS. The CDR3 is 19 residues long. Trimming stripped 3 bases from V and 4 bases from J, with 27 bases between. The CDR3 DNA reads as TGTGCTCTTGGGGACAAAAATTACGTCGGAGCACCCCTGCTCGATAAACTCATCTTT. It codes for CALGDKNYVGAPLLDKLIF.

V gene TRDV1 combines with J gene TRDJ1; D might be TRDD3 (6 bases). Germline CDR1 reads TSWWSYY; CDR2 reads QGS. There are 21 residues in the CDR3. Trimming cost V 0 bases and J 2 bases, with 28 bases left between them. The CDR3 nucleotides are TGTGCTCTTGGGGAACTTAGGGTCCCAAAATCACCTGGGGAGAGGACCGATAAACTCATCTTT. Encoded protein: CALGELRVPKSPGERTDKLIF.

The rearrangement uses TRDV1 and TRDJ1, with unresolved D. Germline assignment: CDR1 TSWWSYY and CDR2 QGS. Trimming removed 7 bases at V and 0 bases at J, with 15 bases between. The CDR3 has 15 amino acids. CDR3 residues: CALVGENIDTDKLIF. The CDR3 nucleotides read TGTGCTCTTGTTGGCGAGAATATAGACACCGATAAACTCATCTTT.

This clone was counted only a few times. The chain recombines TRDV1 with TRDJ1; 9 bases line up with TRDD2. Trimming at V came to 2 bases and at J to 0 bases, leaving 22 bases not matched to a gene. This CDR3 has 22 amino acids. Germline values: CDR1 TSWWSYY, CDR2 QGS. The CDR3 nucleotides read TGTGCTCTTGGGGAAGGAGACCCCCTTCCTACGTGGGCTGGGGACTACACCGATAAACTCATCTTT. This encodes CALGEGDPLPTWAGDYTDKLIF.

As to this clone: In the same sample, other DNA sequences code for this CDR3. The V gene is TRDV1, the J gene TRDJ1, with 7 nucleotides matching TRDD3. This CDR3 spans 21 amino acids. CDR1 is TSWWSYY, CDR2 QGS, per germline. The trim removed 2 bases at V and 0 bases at J, leaving 21 bases unmatched. The CDR3 protein is CALGEEVRAHLGGIYTDKLIF. The CDR3 region has the DNA TGTGCTCTTGGGGAAGAGGTCCGTGCACACCTGGGGGGTATTTACACCGATAAACTCATCTTT.

This clone appeared a few times. The V and J genes are TRDV1 and TRDJ1; D gene ambiguous. The germline V gene encodes CDR1 TSWWSYY and CDR2 QGS. This CDR3 spans 16 amino acids. V was clipped by 1 base and J by 0 bases, with 12 bases between them. CDR3 protein: CALGEPPHLYTDKLIF. The CDR3, as DNA: TGTGCTCTTGGGGAACCCCCCCACTTGTACACCGATAAACTCATCTTT.

In its sample, this clone was seen a few times. The chain combines TRDV1 with TRDJ1; D gene ambiguous. Germline loops: CDR1 TSWWSYY, CDR2 QGS. The V end lost 2 bases, the J end lost 0 bases, and 13 bases lay between the germline ends. The CDR3 runs to 16 residues. This CDR3 reads CALGEDRRWYTDKLIF. CDR3 DNA sequence: TGTGCTCTTGGGGAAGACCGCCGGTGGTACACCGATAAACTCATCTTT.

The V gene is TRDV1, the J gene TRDJ1; 9 nucleotides align to TRDD2. CDR3 length equals 21 residues. Germline assignment: CDR1 TSWWSYY and CDR2 QGS. Trimming took 1 base from V and 0 from J; bases not matched to a gene: 18. The CDR3 bases are TGTGCTCTTGGGGAACGGGGACCCTTCCTACGAGGGATACCCCACACCGATAAACTCATCTTT. Encoded protein: CALGERGPFLRGIPHTDKLIF.

The chain uses TRDV1 and TRDJ1; 10 nucleotides agree with TRDD3. Assignment of the J gene here rests on matching the DNA to germline, because TCRdb gives none. Germline lookup yields CDR1 TSWWSYY and CDR2 QGS. V lost 2 bases and J lost 0; bases outside the gene matches: 24. The CDR3 has 23 residues. This chain's CDR3 is CALGEVGATIGDWGIPYTDKLIF. The CDR3 coding sequence is TGTGCTCTTGGGGAAGTTGGGGCGACGATTGGAGACTGGGGGATCCCTTACACCGATAAACTCATCTTT.

The J gene is TRDJ1; the V gene was not called; the table's D call, TRDD3, has no DNA check behind it. The CDR3 runs 20 residues. The CDR3 region has the DNA TGTGCTCTTGGGGAACTTTACGTACTGGGGACACTCCCTTACACCGATAAACTCATCTTT. It encodes CALGELYVLGTLPYTDKLIF.

This clone was counted a few times. The chain uses TRDV1 and TRDJ1; the match to TRDD3 covers 9 bases. The CDR3 consists of 21 residues. From germline, CDR1 is TSWWSYY and CDR2 QGS. Losses at the gene ends were 2 bases for V and 0 bases for J; bases not matched to a gene: 19. The chain's CDR3 is CALGETPSYGDTSKNTDKLIF. The CDR3 DNA reads as TGTGCTCTTGGGGAAACCCCGTCCTACGGGGATACGTCAAAAAACACCGATAAACTCATCTTT.

The chain is built from TRDV1 and TRDJ1; TRDD3 matches 11 bases. The ends lost 4 bases at V and 4 bases at J; junction bases unmatched: 14. The germline V gene has CDR1 TSWWSYY and CDR2 QGS. The CDR3 length is 18 residues. CDR3 DNA: TGTGCTCTTGGGGGGCTTCCTACGGTGGGGGATACGAACGATAAACTCATCTTT. It translates to CALGGLPTVGDTNDKLIF.

The chain employs TRDV1 and TRDJ1, with D possibly matching TRDD3 (6 bases). V was cut by 4 bases and J by 0 bases, with 15 bases left in between. The CDR3 runs to 16 residues. Germline CDR1 TSWWSYY, CDR2 QGS. CDR3 in DNA: TGTGCTCTTGGGGTAGCTCTGGGGTCCTACACCGATAAACTCATCTTT. Its translation: CALGVALGSYTDKLIF.

In its sample, this clone was seen a few times. This sequence joins TRDV1 and TRDJ2; D is ambiguous. Germline V lookup: CDR1 TSWWSYY, CDR2 QGS. The CDR3 has 12 residues. V was clipped by 5 bases and J by 8 bases, with 9 bases between them. The CDR3: CALGSGRAQLFF. The CDR3 nucleotides read TGTGCTCTTGGGTCCGGTCGGGCACAACTCTTCTTT.

The V and J genes are TRDV2 and TRDJ1; the D is unclear. Germline values: CDR1 GEAIGNYY, CDR2 EKD. The CDR3 totals 12 residues. The V gene lost 2 bases and the J gene lost 3 bases, with 6 bases spanning the gap. CDR3 DNA sequence: TGTGCCTGTGACATAGTGCCCGATAAACTCATCTTT. This sequence encodes CACDIVPDKLIF.

This clone was observed a handful of times. The genes are TRDV1 and TRDJ1; 9 bases fit TRDD3. V was clipped by 0 bases and J by 0 bases; unmatched bases: 20. The CDR3 covers 22 residues. In germline, CDR1 is TSWWSYY, CDR2 QGS. CDR3 region: CALGELVNGLRWGIRYTDKLIF. The CDR3 nucleotides read TGTGCTCTTGGGGAACTAGTAAATGGTCTCCGCTGGGGGATTCGGTACACCGATAAACTCATCTTT.

This clone was seen more than once but under ten times. The V call is TRDV1, the J call TRDJ1; possibly TRDD3 for D (6 bases). Trimming left V 1 base short and J 3 bases short, with 18 bases between. This CDR3 contains 17 residues. The germline V gene has CDR1 TSWWSYY and CDR2 QGS. CDR3 amino acids: CALGEPPGDLPPDKLIF. CDR3 in DNA: TGTGCTCTTGGGGAACCGCCGGGGGACCTCCCCCCCGATAAACTCATCTTT.

The chain is built from TRDV1 and TRDJ1; no firm D call. V was trimmed by 1 base and J by 4 bases, leaving 19 bases between them. The germline V gene encodes CDR1 TSWWSYY and CDR2 QGS. CDR3 length: 17 residues. The CDR3 protein is CALGEPRTNPIDDKLIF. The DNA of the CDR3 is TGTGCTCTTGGGGAACCCCGGACCAACCCAATTGACGATAAACTCATCTTT.

The table lists this clone with a few counts. V is TRDV1 and J is TRDJ1, with 10 bases that match TRDD3. J gave up 12 bases and V 3 bases, and 7 bases lay outside the gene matches. This CDR3 region has 13 residues. The germline gives CDR1 TSWWSYY, CDR2 QGS. The CDR3 is CALGEMSWGIVIF. The CDR3 DNA reads TGTGCTCTTGGGGAGATGAGCTGGGGGATAGTCATCTTT.

This clone appeared a few times. V and J are TRDV1 and TRDJ1; 9 bases match TRDD3. V was clipped by 9 bases and J by 7 bases; unmatched bases: 15. The germline CDR1 and CDR2 sequences are TSWWSYY and QGS. The CDR3 spans 15 residues. The CDR3 here is CALVCLLRGYAKLIF. The CDR3 DNA is TGTGCTCTCGTTTGCCTCCTACGGGGATACGCTAAACTCATCTTT.

This clone was seen a handful of times. The chain joins TRDV1 to TRDJ1; D may be TRDD3 (5 bases). V was cut by 7 bases and J by 0 bases, with 27 bases left in between. The CDR3 has 19 amino acids. The germline gives CDR1 TSWWSYY, CDR2 QGS. The CDR3 protein is CALVGTEGAASEYTDKLIF. The CDR3 DNA follows: TGTGCTCTTGTCGGCACGGAGGGGGCCGCATCCGAGTACACCGATAAACTCATCTTT.

This clone was counted a few times. The chain employs TRDV1 and TRDJ2, with 12 bases fitting TRDD3. Trimming took 1 base from V and 0 from J; bases not matched to a gene: 27. The germline V gene encodes CDR1 TSWWSYY and CDR2 QGS. This CDR3 spans 26 amino acids. CDR3 sequence (DNA): TGTGCTCTTGGGGAACCCCTAACCCGGGGGCTTCCTACACTGGGGGATACAGGGGCTTTGACAGCACAACTCTTCTTT. This gives the protein CALGEPLTRGLPTLGDTGALTAQLFF.

The chain links TRDV1 to TRDJ1; 8 bases line up with TRDD3. Germline CDR1 is TSWWSYY and CDR2 is QGS. The V segment lost 1 base and the J segment 0 bases; nucleotides outside the gene matches: 22. This CDR3 is 22 amino acids long. CDR3 nucleotides: TGTGCTCTTGGGGAACCACCCCGTTTCCTTCGAGGGGATACCAAGCACACCGATAAACTCATCTTT. Translation: CALGEPPRFLRGDTKHTDKLIF.

The sample holds a few counts of this clone. The V gene is TRDV1, the J gene TRDJ1; weak D call: TRDD3 (5 bases). The CDR3 is 21 amino acids. Germline loops: CDR1 TSWWSYY, CDR2 QGS. The ends were cut back, 1 base at V and 1 base at J, with 28 bases in the middle. CDR3 region: CALGEPYSVLVLKGRTDKLIF. CDR3 bases: TGTGCTCTTGGGGAACCCTATTCCGTACTGGTTTTAAAGGGGCGCACCGATAAACTCATCTTT.

This clone was found a few times. Just one base apart from a much larger clone, this may be a read error. The gene calls are TRDV2 and TRDJ1, with TRDD3 as a possible D gene (5 bases). The CDR3 sequence is 14 residues long. Germline CDR1 is GEAIGNYY and CDR2 is EKD. V was trimmed by 5 bases and J by 4 bases, leaving 16 bases between them. The CDR3 DNA reads TGTGCCTGTGCGGGGGGCCGTTACATCGATAAACTCATCTTT. This codes for CACAGGRYIDKLIF.

The chain links TRDV2 to TRDJ2; 8 nucleotides agree with TRDD3. Trimming cost V 5 bases and J 1 base; bases outside gene matches: 5. Germline V gene lookup returns CDR1 GEAIGNYY and CDR2 EKD. The CDR3 is 15 amino acids. The CDR3 here is CACAGGPLLTAQLFF. The CDR3 coding sequence is TGTGCCTGTGCTGGGGGACCTCTTTTGACAGCACAACTCTTCTTT.